One and the same sample provided the 9 T cell receptor beta chains below, sequenced in a study of TIL therapy for anti-PD-1-resistant metastatic lung cancer (dated by TCRdb to the early 2020s). TCR beta CDR3 regions were amplified from genomic DNA by bias-controlled multiplex PCR with the immunoSEQ v3 hsTCRB kit. TCRdb retrieved this table from immuneACCESS and kept in-frame rearrangements only. Not all clones are present; in checked studies, unresolved V genes account for under half, and no reason is known for the remainder. The sample contains about 52,000 clones, roughly 78% of them found a single time. The top ten constitute under 5.5% of the sample. Explained via the paper, the time point label denotes: pre-treatment sample, taken before nivolumab and TIL therapy. The sample here was blood, taken at baseline. The receptors stem from a woman aged 30 to 85 with non-small cell lung cancer.

The chain is built from TRBV19 and TRBJ1-1; 10 nucleotides line up with TRBD1. The germline V gene encodes CDR1 LNHDA and CDR2 SQIVND (reference sequence). The junction had 12 bases not matched to a gene; V was cut back by 5 bases and J by 6 bases. This CDR3 is built from 16 residues. CDR3 protein: CASSALTGGREAEAFF. The CDR3 nucleotides read TGTGCCAGTAGTGCCCTGACAGGGGGCAGGGAAGCTGAAGCTTTCTTT.

This clone was picked up one time. This sequence joins TRBV7-9 and TRBJ2-5, with D possibly TRBD1 on 5 matching bases. CDR1 and CDR2 from the germline V gene are SEHNR and FQNEAQ (reference sequence). V lost 2 bases to trimming and J lost 2 bases, with 9 bases between them. The CDR3 covers 14 residues. The CDR3 region is CASSLRQGQETQYF. The DNA for the CDR3 is TGTGCCAGCAGCTTAAGGCAGGGACAAGAGACCCAGTACTTC. Supplemented by reference TRBV7-9 and TRBJ2-5, the full variable domain reads DTGVSQNPRHKITKRGQNVTFRCDPISEHNRLYWYRQTLGQGPEFLTYFQNEAQLEKSRLLSDRFSAERPKGSFSTLEIQRTEQGDSAMYLCASSLRQGQETQYFGPGTRLLVL.

This clone showed up just a few times. The chain uses TRBV5-4 and TRBJ1-2; D ambiguous. The CDR3 length is 14 residues. With 2 bases removed from V and 7 bases from J, the gap between germline ends came to 15 bases. Germline values: CDR1 SGHNT, CDR2 YYREEE (reference sequence). Written as DNA, the CDR3 is TGTGCCAGCAGCTTTCCAGTCCCCCAAGGTGGCTACACCTTC. The encoded protein is CASSFPVPQGGYTF.

The chain is built from TRBV6-5 and TRBJ1-1; tentatively, D is TRBD1 (6 bases). The CDR3 runs to 16 residues. V dropped 0 bases and J dropped 1 base, with 12 bases sitting between them. Germline V gene data show CDR1 as MNHEY and CDR2 as SVGAGI. The CDR3 region is CASSYSSGGPNTEAFF. The CDR3 region has the DNA TGTGCCAGCAGTTACTCCTCGGGGGGGCCGAACACTGAAGCTTTCTTT.

The chain links TRBV30 to TRBJ2-1; 9 bases fit TRBD2. CDR1 GTSNPN and CDR2 SVGIG come from the germline V gene (reference sequence). V shed 1 base, J shed 8 bases, and the junction held 6 bases outside the gene matches. This CDR3 contains 14 residues. CDR3 nucleotide sequence: TGTGCCTGGAGTGGGCTAGCGGGGCCAGATGAGCAGTTCTTC. It codes for CAWSGLAGPDEQFF.

This chain links TRBV10-1 with TRBJ2-5; TRBD1 is a possible D gene (5 bases). Between the trimmed V and J ends, which lost 2 bases and 5 bases, there was a span of 12 bases. Germline CDR1 WNHNN, CDR2 SYGVQD (reference sequence). CDR3 length: 14 amino acids. CDR3 in DNA: TGCGCCAGCAGTGAGACCTGGGCAGGGGAGACCCAGTACTTC. Protein: CASSETWAGETQYF.

The rearrangement links TRBV2 to TRBJ2-5, with D perhaps TRBD2 (5 bases). This CDR3 comprises 13 residues. CDR1 and CDR2 from the germline V gene are SNHLY and FYNNEI. V was pared by 3 bases and J by 4 bases, with 9 bases between. CDR3 nucleotides: TGTGCCAGCAGTGACCGTGAGGGAGAGACCCAGTACTTC. Translating gives CASSDREGETQYF.

This chain joins TRBV7-2 and TRBJ2-5; unclear D gene. V was trimmed by 3 bases and J by 1 base, leaving 9 bases between them. Germline CDR1 reads SGHTA; CDR2 reads FQGNSA. The CDR3 spans 14 residues. The CDR3 region is CASSFNSPQETQYF. CDR3 nucleotide sequence: TGTGCCAGCAGCTTTAACAGCCCCCAAGAGACCCAGTACTTC.

The V gene is TRBV5-1, the J gene TRBJ2-7, with TRBD2 identical over 8 bases. The CDR3 contains 16 residues. Losses at the gene ends were 1 base for V and 2 bases for J; bases not matched to a gene: 8. Germline V lookup: CDR1 SGHRS, CDR2 YFSETQ. Written as DNA, the CDR3 is TGCGCCAGCAGCTTGTTAGGGCTAGCGGGCGCCTACGAGCAGTACTTC. Translating it yields CASSLLGLAGAYEQYF.